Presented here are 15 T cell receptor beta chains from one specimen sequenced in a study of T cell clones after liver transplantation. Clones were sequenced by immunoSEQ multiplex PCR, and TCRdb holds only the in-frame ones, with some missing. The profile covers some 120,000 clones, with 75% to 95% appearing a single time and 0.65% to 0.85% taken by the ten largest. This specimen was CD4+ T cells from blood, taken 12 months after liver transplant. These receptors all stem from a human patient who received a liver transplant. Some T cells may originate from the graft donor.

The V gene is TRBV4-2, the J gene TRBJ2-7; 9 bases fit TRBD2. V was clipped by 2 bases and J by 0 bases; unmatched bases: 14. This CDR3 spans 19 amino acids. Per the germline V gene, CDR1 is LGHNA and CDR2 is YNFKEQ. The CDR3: CASSQRASGTLKLSYEQYF. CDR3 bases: TGTGCCAGCAGCCAACGGGCTAGCGGGACCCTAAAACTCTCCTACGAGCAGTACTTC.

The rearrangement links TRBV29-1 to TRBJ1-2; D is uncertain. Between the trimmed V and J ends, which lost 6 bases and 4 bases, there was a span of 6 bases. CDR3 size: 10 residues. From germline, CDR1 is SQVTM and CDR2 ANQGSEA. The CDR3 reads CSVSLYGYTF. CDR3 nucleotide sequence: TGCAGCGTAAGCCTCTATGGCTACACCTTC.

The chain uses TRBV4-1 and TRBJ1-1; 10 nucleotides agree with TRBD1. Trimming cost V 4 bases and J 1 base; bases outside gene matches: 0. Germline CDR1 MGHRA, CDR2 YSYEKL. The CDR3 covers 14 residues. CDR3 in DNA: TGCGCCAGCAGCCGACAGGGGGCGAACACTGAAGCTTTCTTT. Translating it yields CASSRQGANTEAFF.

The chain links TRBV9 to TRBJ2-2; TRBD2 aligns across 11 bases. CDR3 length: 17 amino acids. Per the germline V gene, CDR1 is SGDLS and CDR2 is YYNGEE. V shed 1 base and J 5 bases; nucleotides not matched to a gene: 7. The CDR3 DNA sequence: TGTGCCAGCAGCGTATCAACTAGCGGGAGAAAAACCGGGGAGCTGTTTTTT. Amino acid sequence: CASSVSTSGRKTGELFF.

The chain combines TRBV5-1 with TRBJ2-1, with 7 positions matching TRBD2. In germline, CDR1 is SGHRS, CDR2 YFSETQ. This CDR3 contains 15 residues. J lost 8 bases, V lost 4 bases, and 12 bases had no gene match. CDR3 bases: TGCGCCAGCAGCCCCGGACTAGTCACAGATGATGAGCAGTTCTTC. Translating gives CASSPGLVTDDEQFF.

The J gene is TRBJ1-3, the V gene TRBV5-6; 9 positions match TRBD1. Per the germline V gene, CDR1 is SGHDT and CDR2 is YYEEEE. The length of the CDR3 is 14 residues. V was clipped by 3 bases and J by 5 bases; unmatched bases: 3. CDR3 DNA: TGTGCCAGCAGCTCGGGGACAGGGAGAAACACCATATATTTT. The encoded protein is CASSSGTGRNTIYF.

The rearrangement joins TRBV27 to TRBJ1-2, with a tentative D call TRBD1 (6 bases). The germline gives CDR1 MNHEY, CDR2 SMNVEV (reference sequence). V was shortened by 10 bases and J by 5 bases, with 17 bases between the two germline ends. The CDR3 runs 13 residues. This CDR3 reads CATSGGERYGYTF. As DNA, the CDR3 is TGTGCCACCAGCGGGGGCGAGCGGTATGGCTACACCTTC.

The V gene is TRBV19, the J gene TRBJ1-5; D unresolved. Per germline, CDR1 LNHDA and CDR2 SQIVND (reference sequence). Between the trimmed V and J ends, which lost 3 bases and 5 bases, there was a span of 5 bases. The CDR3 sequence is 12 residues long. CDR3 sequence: CASSMSDQPQHF. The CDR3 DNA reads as TGTGCCAGTAGTATGTCGGATCAGCCCCAGCATTTT.

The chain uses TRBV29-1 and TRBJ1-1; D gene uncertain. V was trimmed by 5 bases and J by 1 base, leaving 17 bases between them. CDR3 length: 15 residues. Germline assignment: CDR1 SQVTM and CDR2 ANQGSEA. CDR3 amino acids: CSVQRLVTQNTEAFF. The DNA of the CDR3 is TGCAGCGTTCAAAGACTCGTAACTCAGAACACTGAAGCTTTCTTT.

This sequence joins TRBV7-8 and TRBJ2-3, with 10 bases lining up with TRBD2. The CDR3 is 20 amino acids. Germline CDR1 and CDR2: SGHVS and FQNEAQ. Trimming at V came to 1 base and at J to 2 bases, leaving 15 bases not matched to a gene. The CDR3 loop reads CASSLVASGRAYRDTDTQYF. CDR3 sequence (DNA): TGTGCCAGCAGCTTAGTGGCCAGCGGGAGGGCCTATCGTGACACAGATACGCAGTATTTT.

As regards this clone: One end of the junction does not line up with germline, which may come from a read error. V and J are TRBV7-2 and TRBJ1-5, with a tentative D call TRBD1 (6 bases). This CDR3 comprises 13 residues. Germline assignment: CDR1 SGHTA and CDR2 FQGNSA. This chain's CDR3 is CACSYRVDQPQHF. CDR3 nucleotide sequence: TGTGCCTGCAGTTACAGGGTGGATCAGCCCCAGCATTTT.

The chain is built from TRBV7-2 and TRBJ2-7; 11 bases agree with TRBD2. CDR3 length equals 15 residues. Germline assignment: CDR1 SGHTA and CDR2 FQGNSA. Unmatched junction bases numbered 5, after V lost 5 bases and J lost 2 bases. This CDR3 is CASSQGLAVAYEQYF. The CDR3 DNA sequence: TGTGCCAGCAGCCAGGGACTAGCGGTGGCCTACGAGCAGTACTTC.

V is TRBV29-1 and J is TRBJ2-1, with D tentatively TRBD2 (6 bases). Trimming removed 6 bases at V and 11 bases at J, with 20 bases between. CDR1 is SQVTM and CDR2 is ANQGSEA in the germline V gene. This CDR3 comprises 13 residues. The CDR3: CSVERSTGVKQFF. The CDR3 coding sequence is TGCAGCGTCGAAAGGTCTACGGGAGTGAAGCAGTTCTTC.

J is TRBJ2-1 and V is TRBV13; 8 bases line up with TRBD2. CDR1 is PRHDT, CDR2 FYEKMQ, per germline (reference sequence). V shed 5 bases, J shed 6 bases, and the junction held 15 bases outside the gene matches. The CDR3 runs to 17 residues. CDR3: CASSLLSGLEDFNEQFF. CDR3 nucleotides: TGTGCCAGCAGCCTACTCTCGGGACTAGAAGATTTCAATGAGCAGTTCTTC.

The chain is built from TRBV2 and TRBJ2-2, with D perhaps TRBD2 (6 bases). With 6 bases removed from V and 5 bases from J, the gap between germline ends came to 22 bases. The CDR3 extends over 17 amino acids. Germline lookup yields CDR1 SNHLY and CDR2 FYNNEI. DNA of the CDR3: TGTGCCAGCAGCCCTCCCGGGGGAACGGAACTAACCGGGGAGCTGTTTTTT. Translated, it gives CASSPPGGTELTGELFF.